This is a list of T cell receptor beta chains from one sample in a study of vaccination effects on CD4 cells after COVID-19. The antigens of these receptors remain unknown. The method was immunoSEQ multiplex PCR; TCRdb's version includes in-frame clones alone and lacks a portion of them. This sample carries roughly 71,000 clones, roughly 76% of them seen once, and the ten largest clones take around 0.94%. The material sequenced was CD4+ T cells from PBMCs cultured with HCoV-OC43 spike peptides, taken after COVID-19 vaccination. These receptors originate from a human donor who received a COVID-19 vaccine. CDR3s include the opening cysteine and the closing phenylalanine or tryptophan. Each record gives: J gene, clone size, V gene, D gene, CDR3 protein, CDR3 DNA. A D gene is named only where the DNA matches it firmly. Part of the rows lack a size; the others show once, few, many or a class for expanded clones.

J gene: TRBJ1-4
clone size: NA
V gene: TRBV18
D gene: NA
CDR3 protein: CASAPQGRNEKLFF
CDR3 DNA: TGTGCCAGCGCGCCCCAGGGGCGTAATGAAAAACTGTTTTTT

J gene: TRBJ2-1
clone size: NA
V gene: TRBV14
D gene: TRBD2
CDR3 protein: CASSQGLAAYNEQFF
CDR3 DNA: TGTGCCAGCAGCCAAGGACTAGCGGCCTACAATGAGCAGTTCTTC

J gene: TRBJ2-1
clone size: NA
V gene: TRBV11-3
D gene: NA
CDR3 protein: CASSLASGLGGNEQFF
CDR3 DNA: TGTGCCAGCAGCTTAGCTTCCGGACTAGGGGGCAATGAGCAGTTCTTC

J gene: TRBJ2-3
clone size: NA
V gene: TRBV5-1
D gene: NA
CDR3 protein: CASRVGGDTQYF
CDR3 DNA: TGCGCCAGCAGAGTTGGAGGGGATACGCAGTATTTT

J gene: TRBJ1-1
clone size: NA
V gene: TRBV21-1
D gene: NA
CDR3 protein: CASSPLRGMSRSTEAFF
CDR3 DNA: TGTGCCAGCAGCCCACTTAGGGGGATGAGTAGGAGCACTGAAGCTTTCTTT

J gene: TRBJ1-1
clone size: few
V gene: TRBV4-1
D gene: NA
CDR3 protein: CASSAHMGPRQEWAAFF
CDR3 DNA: TGCGCCAGCAGCGCGCACATGGGCCCTCGGCAAGAGTGGGCGGCTTTCTTT

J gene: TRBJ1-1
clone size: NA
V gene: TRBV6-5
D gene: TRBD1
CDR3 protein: CASRNPTGSTEAFF
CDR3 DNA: TGTGCCAGCCGAAATCCGACAGGGAGCACTGAAGCTTTCTTT

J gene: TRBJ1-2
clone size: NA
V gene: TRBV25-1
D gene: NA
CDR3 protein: CASSELGQEFYGYTF
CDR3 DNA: TGTGCCAGCAGTGAATTGGGGCAGGAGTTCTATGGCTACACCTTC

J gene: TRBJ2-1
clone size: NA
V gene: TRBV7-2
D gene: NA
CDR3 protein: CASSPKFSNNEQFF
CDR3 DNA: TGTGCCAGCAGCCCCAAATTCTCAAACAATGAGCAGTTCTTC

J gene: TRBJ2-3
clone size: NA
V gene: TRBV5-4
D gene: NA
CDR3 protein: CASSPELHSTDTQYF
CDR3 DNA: TGTGCCAGCAGCCCGGAACTTCACAGCACAGATACGCAGTATTTT

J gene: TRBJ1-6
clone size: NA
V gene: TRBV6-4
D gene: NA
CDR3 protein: CASSETGGSPLHF
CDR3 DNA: TGTGCCAGCAGTGAAACAGGTGGCTCACCCCTCCACTTT

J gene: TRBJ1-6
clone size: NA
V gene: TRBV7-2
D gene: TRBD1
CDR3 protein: CASSLVSTGANSPLHF
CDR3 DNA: TGTGCCAGCAGCTTGGTCTCGACAGGGGCTAATTCACCCCTCCACTTT

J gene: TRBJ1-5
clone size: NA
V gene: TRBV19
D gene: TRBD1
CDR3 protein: CASTRTGDNQPQHF
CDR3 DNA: TGTGCCAGTACTAGGACAGGGGACAATCAGCCCCAGCATTTT

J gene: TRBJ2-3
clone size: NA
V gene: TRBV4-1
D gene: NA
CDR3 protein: CASSQTQGGDTQYF
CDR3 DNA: TGCGCCAGCAGCCAAACCCAGGGGGGAGATACGCAGTATTTT

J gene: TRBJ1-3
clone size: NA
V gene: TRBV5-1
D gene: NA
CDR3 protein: CASSGGHSGNTIYF
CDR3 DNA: TGCGCCAGCAGCGGGGGCCACTCTGGAAACACCATATATTTT

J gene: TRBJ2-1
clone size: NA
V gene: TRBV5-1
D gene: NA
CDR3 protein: CASSPLDWNEQFF
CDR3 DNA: TGCGCCAGCAGCCCCTTGGATTGGAATGAGCAGTTCTTC

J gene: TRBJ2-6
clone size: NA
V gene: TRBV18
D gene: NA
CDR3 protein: CASSPLISGANVLTF
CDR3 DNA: TGTGCCAGCTCACCATTGATTTCTGGGGCCAACGTCCTGACTTTC

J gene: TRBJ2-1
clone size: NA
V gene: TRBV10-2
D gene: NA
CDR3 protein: CASSHGAHNEQFF
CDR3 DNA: TGCGCCAGCAGTCACGGGGCTCACAATGAGCAGTTCTTC

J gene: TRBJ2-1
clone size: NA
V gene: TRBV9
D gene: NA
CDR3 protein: CASSPRSYNEQFF
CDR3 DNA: TGTGCCAGCAGCCCGCGGTCCTACAATGAGCAGTTCTTC

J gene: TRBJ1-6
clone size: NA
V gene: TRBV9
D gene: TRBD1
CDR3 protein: CASSALTGMDNSPLHF
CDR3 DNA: TGTGCCAGCAGCGCATTGACAGGGATGGATAATTCACCCCTCCACTTT

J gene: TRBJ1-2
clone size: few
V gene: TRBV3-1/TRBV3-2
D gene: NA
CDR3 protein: CASSQDWAGRGYTF
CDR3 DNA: TGTGCCAGCAGCCAAGATTGGGCGGGCAGAGGCTACACCTTC

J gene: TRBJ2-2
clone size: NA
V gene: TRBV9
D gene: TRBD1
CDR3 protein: CASSWTGGLQTRELFF
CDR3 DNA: TGTGCCAGCAGCTGGACAGGGGGCTTGCAAACCCGGGAGCTGTTTTTT

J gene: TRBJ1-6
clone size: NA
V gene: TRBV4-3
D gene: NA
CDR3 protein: CASSLQRGFGNSPLHF
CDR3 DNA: TGCGCCAGCAGCCTCCAAAGGGGGTTCGGGAATTCACCCCTCCACTTT

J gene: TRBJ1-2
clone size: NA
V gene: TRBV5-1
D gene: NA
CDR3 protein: CASSYGDRDTNYGYTF
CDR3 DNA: TGCGCCAGCAGCTATGGGGACCGGGACACCAACTATGGCTACACCTTC

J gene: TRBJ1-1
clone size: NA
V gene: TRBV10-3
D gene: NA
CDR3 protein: CAISESFQGLGTEAFF
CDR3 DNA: TGTGCCATCAGTGAGTCATTTCAGGGGCTTGGGACTGAAGCTTTCTTT

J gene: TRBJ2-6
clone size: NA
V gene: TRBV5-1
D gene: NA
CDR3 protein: CASSLSVLSGANVLTF
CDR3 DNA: TGCGCCAGCAGCTTGTCCGTACTCTCTGGGGCCAACGTCCTGACTTTC

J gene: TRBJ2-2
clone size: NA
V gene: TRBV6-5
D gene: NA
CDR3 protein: CASNPGFRTGELFF
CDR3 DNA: TGTGCCAGCAACCCGGGTTTTAGGACCGGGGAGCTGTTTTTT

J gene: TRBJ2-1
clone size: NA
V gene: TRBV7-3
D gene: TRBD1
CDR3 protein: CASSQTGTGVLYNEQFF
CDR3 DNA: TGTGCCAGCAGCCAAACCGGGACAGGGGTTCTCTACAATGAGCAGTTCTTC

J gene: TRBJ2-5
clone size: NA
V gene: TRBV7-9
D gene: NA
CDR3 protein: CASTDPPQYF
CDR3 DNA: TGTGCCAGCACTGATCCGCCCCAGTACTTC

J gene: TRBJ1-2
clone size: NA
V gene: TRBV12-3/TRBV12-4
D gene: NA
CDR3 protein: CASSIKANYGYTF
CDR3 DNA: TGTGCCAGCAGCATAAAAGCTAACTATGGCTACACCTTC

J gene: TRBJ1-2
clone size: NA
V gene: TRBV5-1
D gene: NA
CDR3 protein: CASSLEMGFYGYTF
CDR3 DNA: TGCGCCAGCAGCTTGGAAATGGGCTTCTATGGCTACACCTTC

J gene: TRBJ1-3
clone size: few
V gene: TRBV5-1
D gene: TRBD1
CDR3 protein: CASNAGTGSLAGNTIYF
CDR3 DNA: TGCGCCAGCAACGCCGGGACAGGGAGTCTGGCTGGAAACACCATATATTTT

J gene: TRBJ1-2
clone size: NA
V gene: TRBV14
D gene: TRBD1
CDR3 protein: CASSQAGTGNYGYTF
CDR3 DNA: TGTGCCAGCAGCCAAGCCGGGACAGGGAACTATGGCTACACCTTC

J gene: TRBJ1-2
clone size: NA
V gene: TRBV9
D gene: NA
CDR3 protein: CASSVASQTNYGYTF
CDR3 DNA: TGTGCCAGCAGCGTAGCTAGCCAGACTAACTATGGCTACACCTTC

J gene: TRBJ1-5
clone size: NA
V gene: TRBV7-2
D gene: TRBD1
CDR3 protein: CASSLGGDRVSNQPQHF
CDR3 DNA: TGTGCCAGCAGCTTAGGAGGAGACAGGGTTAGCAATCAGCCCCAGCATTTT

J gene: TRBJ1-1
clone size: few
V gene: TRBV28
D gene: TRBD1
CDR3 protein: CATKGQGAISEAFF
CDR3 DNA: TGTGCCACCAAAGGACAGGGGGCTATTTCTGAAGCTTTCTTT

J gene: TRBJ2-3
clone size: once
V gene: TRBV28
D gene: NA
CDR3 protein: CASSLLLQGRDTQYF
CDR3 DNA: TGTGCCAGCAGTCTACTTCTACAGGGTAGGGATACGCAGTATTTT

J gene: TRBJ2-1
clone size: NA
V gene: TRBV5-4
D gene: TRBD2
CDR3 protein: CASSLAGGAYNEQFF
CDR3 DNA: TGTGCCAGCAGCTTGGCGGGGGGTGCTTACAATGAGCAGTTCTTC

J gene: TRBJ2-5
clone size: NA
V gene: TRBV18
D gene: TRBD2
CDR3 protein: CASSPLAGAQETQYF
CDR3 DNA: TGTGCCAGCTCACCTCTAGCGGGGGCCCAAGAGACCCAGTACTTC

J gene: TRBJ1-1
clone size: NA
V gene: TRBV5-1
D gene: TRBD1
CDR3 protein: CASSGQVLNTEAFF
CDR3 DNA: TGCGCCAGCAGCGGACAGGTCTTGAACACTGAAGCTTTCTTT

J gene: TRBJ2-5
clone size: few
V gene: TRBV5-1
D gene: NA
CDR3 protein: CASTWGVETQYF
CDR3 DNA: TGCGCCAGTACCTGGGGGGTAGAGACCCAGTACTTC

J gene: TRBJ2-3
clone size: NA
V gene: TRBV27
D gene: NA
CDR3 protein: CASSLSPLSDTQYF
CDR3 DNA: TGTGCCAGCAGTTTATCCCCCCTGTCTGATACGCAGTATTTT

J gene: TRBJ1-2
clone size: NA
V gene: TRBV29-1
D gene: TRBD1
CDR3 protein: CSARGQVGGYTF
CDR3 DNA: TGCAGCGCTCGGGGACAGGTGGGTGGCTACACCTTC

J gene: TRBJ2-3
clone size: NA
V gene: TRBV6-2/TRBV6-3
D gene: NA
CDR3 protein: CASSYRRDTQYF
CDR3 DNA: TGTGCCAGCAGTTATAGAAGGGATACGCAGTATTTT

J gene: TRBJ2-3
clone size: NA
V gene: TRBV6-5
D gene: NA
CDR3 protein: CASSPQSATDTQYF
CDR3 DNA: TGTGCCAGCAGTCCCCAATCGGCTACAGATACGCAGTATTTT

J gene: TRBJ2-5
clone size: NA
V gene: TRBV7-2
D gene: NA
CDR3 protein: CASSPWLSQETQYF
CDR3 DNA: TGTGCCAGCAGCCCGTGGCTCTCTCAAGAGACCCAGTACTTC

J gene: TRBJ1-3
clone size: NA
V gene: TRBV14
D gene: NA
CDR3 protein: CASSPRQFWSGNTIYF
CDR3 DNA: TGTGCCAGCAGCCCGCGACAGTTTTGGAGTGGAAACACCATATATTTT

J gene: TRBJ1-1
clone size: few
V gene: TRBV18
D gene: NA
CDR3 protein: CASSPRTPEAFF
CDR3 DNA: TGTGCCAGCTCACCTCGGACGCCTGAAGCTTTCTTT

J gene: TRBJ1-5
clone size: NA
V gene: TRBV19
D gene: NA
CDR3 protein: CASSGALLQHF
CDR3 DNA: TGTGCCAGTAGTGGGGCCCTTCTCCAGCATTTT

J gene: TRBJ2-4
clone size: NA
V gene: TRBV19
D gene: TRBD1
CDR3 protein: CASTTGGRGNIQYF
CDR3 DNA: TGTGCCAGTACCACAGGGGGCCGGGGCAACATTCAGTACTTC

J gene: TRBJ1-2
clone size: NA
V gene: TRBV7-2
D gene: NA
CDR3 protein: CASSLAGNYGYTF
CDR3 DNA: TGTGCCAGCAGCTTAGCTGGTAACTATGGCTACACCTTC

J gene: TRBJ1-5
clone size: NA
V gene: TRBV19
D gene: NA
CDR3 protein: CASSIVSPWSNQPQHF
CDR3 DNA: TGTGCCAGTAGTATAGTTAGCCCCTGGAGCAATCAGCCCCAGCATTTT

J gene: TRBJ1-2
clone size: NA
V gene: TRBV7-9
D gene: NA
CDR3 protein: CASSLALGGFDGYTF
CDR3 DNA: TGTGCCAGCAGCTTAGCGTTAGGAGGGTTCGATGGCTACACCTTC

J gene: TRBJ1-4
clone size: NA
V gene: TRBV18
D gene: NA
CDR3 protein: CASSRQINEKLFF
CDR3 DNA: TGTGCCAGCTCAAGACAGATTAATGAAAAACTGTTTTTT

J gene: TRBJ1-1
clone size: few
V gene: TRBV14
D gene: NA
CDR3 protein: CASSQAGLRQMNTEAFF
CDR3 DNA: TGTGCCAGCAGCCAAGCAGGATTGCGACAGATGAACACTGAAGCTTTCTTT

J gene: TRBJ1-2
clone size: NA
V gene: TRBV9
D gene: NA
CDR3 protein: CASSVETGANYGYTF
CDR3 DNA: TGTGCCAGCAGCGTAGAAACAGGAGCTAACTATGGCTACACCTTC

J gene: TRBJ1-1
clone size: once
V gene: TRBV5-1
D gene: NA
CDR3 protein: CASSLVPDSPTEAFF
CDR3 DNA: TGCGCCAGCAGCTTGGTGCCGGACAGCCCTACTGAAGCTTTCTTT